The present entry profiles one T cell receptor beta chain with its context. The antigen it binds to is not known. No much larger clonotype is one base removed from it; base qualities were not supplied. These data are taken from a study of siplizumab effects on memory and regulatory T cells (dated by TCRdb to between 2018 and 2021). About the investigation overall: The effect of the anti-CD2 antibody siplizumab on alloreactive T-cell subsets was examined in allogeneic mixed lymphocyte reactions constructed from human PBMCs. General findings and caveats noted by the study authors: Because sequences below about 10^-5 frequency were poorly captured, only a minor fraction of alloreactive clones could be mapped to unstimulated subsets. Of the alloreactive CD4+ clones that could be mapped, the Treg-derived share averaged approximately 67% with siplizumab compared with approximately 25% in control reactions. Whether proliferating Tregs from siplizumab cultures actually had suppressive function was not functionally confirmed. The cumulative frequency of alloreactive sequences traceable to unstimulated CD4+ memory T cells was significantly reduced by siplizumab. For roughly 75-97% of proliferating CD4+ or CD8+ clones, no naive or memory phenotype could be assigned. Greater diversity appeared to be present in unstimulated naive T cells than in memory T cells, and a substantial contribution to the alloresponse seemed to be made by naive cells.

Sorted unstimulated T cells and proliferating T cells recovered from mixed lymphocyte reactions underwent TCRbeta CDR3 sequencing. Fresh whole blood from approximately ten HLA-typed healthy donors was used to isolate PBMCs. To map where alloreactive clones came from, CD4+ non-regulatory T cells in the unstimulated state were FACS-sorted. According to the germline V gene, CDR1 reads LGHNA and CDR2 reads YNFKEQ. From the cysteine up to the phenylalanine, the CDR3 has a length of 17 residues. The read is trimmed to its CDR3 DNA, 51 bases read in frame from base 1. Trimming at the junction amounts to 0 bases on V and 0 bases on J, and the germline ends lie 9 bases apart. Receptors were amplified or captured by the immunoSEQ multiplex PCR assay. The deep sequencing platform assayed some 90,000 TCR templates per sample. Genomic DNA extracted from sorted T cells was used for TCRbeta CDR3 sequencing. Per the original workflow: The R programming language was used for clonal analysis of TCRbeta CDR3 data. Unstimulated samples were compared with post-reaction CFSE-low samples to define alloreactive CD4+ and CD8+ clones. Regulatory or non-regulatory origin was assigned to alloreactive CD4+ clones by matching of sequences to sorted unstimulated Treg and non-Treg repertoires. The source is immuneACCESS, and TCRdb retained only in-frame sequences with V and J called. Part of the clones is not carried over; for the studies checked, unresolved V genes explain less than half of this, and the remainder is unexplained. The D gene and trimming were derived from the DNA, and the V and J assignments and clone size from that table. The sample has around 110,000 clones on record, roughly 94% of them singletons. The top ten constitute under 2% of the sample.

The V and J genes are TRBV4-2 and TRBJ1-6; the D segment cannot be called with confidence. This receptor was identified in a human donor in good health. The specimen sequenced was non-Treg CD4+ T cells sorted from blood. The cell subset or site label on this specimen signifies: FACS-sorted unstimulated CD4+ non-regulatory T cells. The CDR3 sequence is CASSQEAQSSYNSPLHF. In nucleotides, the sequence is TGTGCCAGCAGCCAAGAGGCTCAGAGCTCCTATAATTCACCCCTCCACTTT.